Here is one TCR beta chain with its context. Its target is unknown. These data come from a study of T cell clonotyping in hematopoietic cell transplantation. General observations from the study: After transplant, recipient diversity fell while pathologically expanded clonotypes grew through day 180. Higher Inverse Simpson Index values in graft donor and pretransplant recipient predicted broader posttransplant TCR diversity.

Sequencing used immunoSEQ multiplex PCR; TCRdb keeps in-frame clones, though not all of them. The table records tens of thousands of clones, almost 97% of them present only once. Indicated time point: recipient sample about 28 days before transplant, after cytoreduction. This CDR3 spans 17 amino acids. Trimming took 0 bases from V and 0 from J, leaving 9 bases between them. Germline assignment: CDR1 MGHRA and CDR2 YSYEKL. This TCR came from a woman in her forties or fifties with acute myeloid leukemia. Some clones in this sample may be carry-over from other donors' samples. V gene TRBV4-1 combines with J gene TRBJ1-6, with D hard to call. Specimen: peripheral blood mononuclear cells, collected before stem cell transplant. CDR3 in amino acids: CASSQELTNSYNSPLHF. CDR3 DNA: TGCGCCAGCAGCCAAGAATTGACCAACTCCTATAATTCACCCCTCCACTTT.